This TCR beta chain was profiled in a study of cytomegalovirus exposure and HLA in healthy donors. In the study overall: Earlier work reported 90 million to 120 million unique TCR beta sequences from about 190 million T cells. General study results and limits: In a later analysis, TCR beta V- and J-gene trimming was associated with a missense DCLRE1C variant.

In the case of this clone: Its antigen is not known.

Use of 60 Vbeta and 13 Jbeta primers characterized the PCR. The protocol was immunoSEQ multiplex PCR, while the TCRdb copy is restricted to in-frame clones and leaves out a portion. The sample holds over 150,000 clones, roughly 80% seen once. Per germline, CDR1 SGHAT and CDR2 FQNNGV. The CDR3 length is 15 residues. Trimming cost V 2 bases and J 7 bases, with 15 bases left between them. The source of this sequence is a man aged 25 to 45 in good health and CMV-seropositive. Sequenced sample: PBMCs. The rearrangement joins TRBV11-2 to TRBJ2-1, with a weak D call TRBD2 (6 bases). The CDR3 spells CASSLSGAGGNEQFF. The CDR3 DNA reads TGTGCCAGCAGCTTATCGGGAGCGGGTGGGAATGAGCAGTTCTTC.